Listed below are T cell receptor beta chains from one sample, sequenced in a study of control samples from healthy donors and cancer patients. This table comes from immunoSEQ multiplex PCR, and its TCRdb copy is limited to in-frame clones, with some not included. This sample has approximately 100,000 clones; approximately 81% occur once, and the top ten carry roughly 2%. Sequencing used blood. The receptor source for this set is a middle-aged woman in good health. CDR3s include the opening cysteine and the closing phenylalanine or tryptophan. The order of the fields is D gene, J gene, CDR3 length, V gene, clone size, CDR3 DNA, CDR3 protein. D genes are given only for firm matches. Size values are once, few and many counts, or a class for expanded clones, and some rows have none.

D gene: TRBD1
J gene: TRBJ2-2
CDR3 length: 15
V gene: TRBV7-8
clone size: .
CDR3 DNA: TGTGCCAGCAGCCAAGACAGGGGGCCCACCGGGGAGCTGTTTTTT
CDR3 protein: CASSQDRGPTGELFF

D gene: TRBD1
J gene: TRBJ1-6
CDR3 length: 15
V gene: TRBV6-5
clone size: .
CDR3 DNA: TGTGCCAGCAGGGACAGGGGCTCCTATAATTCACCCCTCCACTTT
CDR3 protein: CASRDRGSYNSPLHF

D gene: .
J gene: TRBJ2-3
CDR3 length: 15
V gene: TRBV6-1
clone size: .
CDR3 DNA: TGTGCCAGCAGTGAAGTAGCGGGCAGGGGAGATACGCAGTATTTT
CDR3 protein: CASSEVAGRGDTQYF

D gene: .
J gene: TRBJ1-4
CDR3 length: 17
V gene: TRBV11-2
clone size: .
CDR3 DNA: TGTGCCAGCAGCTTAGCTTCGGTCTGGGGCGCTAATGAAAAACTGTTTTTT
CDR3 protein: CASSLASVWGANEKLFF

D gene: TRBD1
J gene: TRBJ1-2
CDR3 length: 13
V gene: TRBV30
clone size: .
CDR3 DNA: TGTGCCTGGAACAAACAGGGGGCGTGGGGCTACACCTTC
CDR3 protein: CAWNKQGAWGYTF

D gene: .
J gene: TRBJ1-1
CDR3 length: 17
V gene: TRBV19
clone size: .
CDR3 DNA: TGTGCCAGTAGTATAAGCTGGCCAGAGAACATGAACACTGAAGCTTTCTTT
CDR3 protein: CASSISWPENMNTEAFF

D gene: .
J gene: TRBJ2-1
CDR3 length: 14
V gene: TRBV19
clone size: .
CDR3 DNA: TGTGCCAGTAGCCGACGACATGACTACAATGAGCAGTTCTTC
CDR3 protein: CASSRRHDYNEQFF

D gene: .
J gene: TRBJ1-3
CDR3 length: 16
V gene: TRBV6-5
clone size: .
CDR3 DNA: TGTGCCAGCAGTTACTCTCGGGAAAACTCTGGAAACACCATATATTTT
CDR3 protein: CASSYSRENSGNTIYF

D gene: .
J gene: TRBJ1-2
CDR3 length: 14
V gene: TRBV7-8
clone size: .
CDR3 DNA: TGTGCCAGCAGCTTCGGGACGGCAAGCTATGGCTACACCTTC
CDR3 protein: CASSFGTASYGYTF

D gene: .
J gene: TRBJ1-6
CDR3 length: 13
V gene: TRBV19
clone size: few
CDR3 DNA: TGTGCCAGTACCCCAGAGCCGAATTCACCCCTCCACTTT
CDR3 protein: CASTPEPNSPLHF

D gene: .
J gene: TRBJ1-3
CDR3 length: 17
V gene: TRBV4-1
clone size: .
CDR3 DNA: TGCGCCAGCAGCCCCTACGGGGCGGGGGCCTCTGGAAACACCATATATTTT
CDR3 protein: CASSPYGAGASGNTIYF

D gene: .
J gene: TRBJ2-3
CDR3 length: 17
V gene: TRBV9
clone size: .
CDR3 DNA: TGTGCCAGCAGCGTAGAAGGTGGGGGAAGGGGCACAGATACGCAGTATTTT
CDR3 protein: CASSVEGGGRGTDTQYF

D gene: .
J gene: TRBJ2-1
CDR3 length: 15
V gene: TRBV7-9
clone size: .
CDR3 DNA: TGTGCCAGCAGCTACGGACGCAGCTCCTACAATGAGCAGTTCTTC
CDR3 protein: CASSYGRSSYNEQFF

D gene: .
J gene: TRBJ2-6
CDR3 length: 14
V gene: TRBV30
clone size: .
CDR3 DNA: TGTGCCTCCCCGCCAAAATCTGGGGCCAACGTCCTGACTTTC
CDR3 protein: CASPPKSGANVLTF

D gene: TRBD1
J gene: TRBJ2-2
CDR3 length: 14
V gene: TRBV11-3
clone size: .
CDR3 DNA: TGTGCCAGCAGGCCGGGACAGGGCACCGGGGAGCTGTTTTTT
CDR3 protein: CASRPGQGTGELFF

D gene: .
J gene: TRBJ1-2
CDR3 length: 13
V gene: TRBV6-5
clone size: .
CDR3 DNA: TGTGCCAGCAGCCCCCAGGGGACCTATGGCTACACCTTC
CDR3 protein: CASSPQGTYGYTF

D gene: TRBD2
J gene: TRBJ2-1
CDR3 length: 16
V gene: TRBV25-1
clone size: few
CDR3 DNA: TGTGCCAGCAGTGACTCTGGGGTACTAGCGGGGTTTGAGCAGTTCTTC
CDR3 protein: CASSDSGVLAGFEQFF

D gene: .
J gene: TRBJ2-4
CDR3 length: 13
V gene: TRBV12-3/TRBV12-4
clone size: .
CDR3 DNA: TGTGCCAGCAAGGGGGGGCGGATAGACATTCAGTACTTC
CDR3 protein: CASKGGRIDIQYF

D gene: .
J gene: TRBJ1-3
CDR3 length: 16
V gene: TRBV7-8
clone size: .
CDR3 DNA: TGTGCCAGCAGCTTTACTCCGGAGAGCTCTGGAAACACCATATATTTT
CDR3 protein: CASSFTPESSGNTIYF

D gene: .
J gene: TRBJ1-1
CDR3 length: 13
V gene: TRBV13
clone size: .
CDR3 DNA: TGTGCCTCAACTCCTAAACTTAGTCATGAAGCTTTCTTT
CDR3 protein: CASTPKLSHEAFF

D gene: .
J gene: TRBJ2-2
CDR3 length: 14
V gene: TRBV28
clone size: .
CDR3 DNA: TGTGCCAGCAGTTTAAGCACGAACACCGGGGAGCTGTTTTTT
CDR3 protein: CASSLSTNTGELFF

D gene: .
J gene: TRBJ2-5
CDR3 length: 14
V gene: TRBV18
clone size: .
CDR3 DNA: TGTGCCAGCTCACCATCCAGTAAACAAGAGACCCAGTACTTC
CDR3 protein: CASSPSSKQETQYF

D gene: TRBD2
J gene: TRBJ2-1
CDR3 length: 18
V gene: TRBV6-2/TRBV6-3
clone size: few
CDR3 DNA: TGTGCCAGCAGTTATTCTGGACTAGCGGGGGTCTCCTACAATGAGCAGTTCTTC
CDR3 protein: CASSYSGLAGVSYNEQFF

D gene: .
J gene: TRBJ1-5
CDR3 length: 13
V gene: TRBV5-1
clone size: .
CDR3 DNA: TGCGCCAGCAGCTTGGGGGCCGCTCAGCCCCAGCATTTT
CDR3 protein: CASSLGAAQPQHF

D gene: .
J gene: TRBJ2-2
CDR3 length: 18
V gene: TRBV5-6
clone size: few
CDR3 DNA: TGTGCCAGCAGCTTGGAGCCGTGGAGGACGGCGAACACCGGGGAGCTGTTTTTT
CDR3 protein: CASSLEPWRTANTGELFF

D gene: .
J gene: TRBJ1-5
CDR3 length: 13
V gene: TRBV27
clone size: once
CDR3 DNA: TGTGCCAGCAGACCACAGGGAAGTCAGCCCCAGCATTTT
CDR3 protein: CASRPQGSQPQHF

D gene: .
J gene: TRBJ1-1
CDR3 length: 15
V gene: TRBV7-2
clone size: .
CDR3 DNA: TGTGCCAGCAGCTTACTTTGGGCAGGTGGGACTGAAGCTTTCTTT
CDR3 protein: CASSLLWAGGTEAFF

D gene: TRBD1
J gene: TRBJ1-5
CDR3 length: 16
V gene: TRBV5-1
clone size: .
CDR3 DNA: TGCGCCAGCAGCCAGGGGACAGGGGATGGCAATCAGCCCCAGCATTTT
CDR3 protein: CASSQGTGDGNQPQHF

D gene: TRBD2
J gene: TRBJ2-3
CDR3 length: 17
V gene: TRBV7-2
clone size: .
CDR3 DNA: TGTGCCAGCAGCTTCTATGGGACTAGCGGGGGCCGGGATACGCAGTATTTT
CDR3 protein: CASSFYGTSGGRDTQYF

D gene: .
J gene: TRBJ1-1
CDR3 length: 13
V gene: TRBV20-1
clone size: .
CDR3 DNA: TGCAGTGCTAGTGAGGGTCTGGACACTGAAGCTTTCTTT
CDR3 protein: CSASEGLDTEAFF

D gene: .
J gene: TRBJ1-3
CDR3 length: 14
V gene: TRBV4-3
clone size: .
CDR3 DNA: TGCGCCAGCAGCCAAGACAGCTCTGGAAACACCATATATTTT
CDR3 protein: CASSQDSSGNTIYF

D gene: .
J gene: TRBJ1-2
CDR3 length: 17
V gene: TRBV6-2/TRBV6-3
clone size: once
CDR3 DNA: TGTGCCAGCAGTTACTCTCTTTACCAGACAGCACCCTATGGCTACACCTTC
CDR3 protein: CASSYSLYQTAPYGYTF

D gene: .
J gene: TRBJ1-5
CDR3 length: 16
V gene: TRBV5-8
clone size: .
CDR3 DNA: TGTGCCAGCAGCTTGGCCCGTATCCATAGCAATCAGCCCCAGCATTTT
CDR3 protein: CASSLARIHSNQPQHF

D gene: TRBD2
J gene: TRBJ2-1
CDR3 length: 17
V gene: TRBV14
clone size: .
CDR3 DNA: TGTGCCAGCAGCCTGACTAGAACTAGCGGGGGGGCAGATGAGCAGTTCTTC
CDR3 protein: CASSLTRTSGGADEQFF

D gene: .
J gene: TRBJ2-1
CDR3 length: 14
V gene: TRBV19
clone size: .
CDR3 DNA: TGTGCCAGTAGTTGGGGGGTTACCGATAATGAGCAGTTCTTC
CDR3 protein: CASSWGVTDNEQFF

D gene: .
J gene: TRBJ2-3
CDR3 length: 11
V gene: TRBV20-1
clone size: .
CDR3 DNA: TGCAGTGAGGGAATCACAGATACGCAGTATTTT
CDR3 protein: CSEGITDTQYF

D gene: .
J gene: TRBJ1-2
CDR3 length: 12
V gene: TRBV6-1
clone size: .
CDR3 DNA: TGTGCCAGCAGTGAGTTGGAGGCCGGCTACACCTTC
CDR3 protein: CASSELEAGYTF

D gene: .
J gene: TRBJ1-5
CDR3 length: 13
V gene: TRBV9
clone size: .
CDR3 DNA: TGTGCCAGCTCAAGACAGGCCTCGTGGCCCCAGCATTTT
CDR3 protein: CASSRQASWPQHF

D gene: .
J gene: TRBJ2-6
CDR3 length: 15
V gene: TRBV5-5
clone size: .
CDR3 DNA: TGTGCCAGCAGCTTGACAGGCTCTGGGGCCAACGTCCTGACTTTC
CDR3 protein: CASSLTGSGANVLTF

D gene: .
J gene: TRBJ2-3
CDR3 length: 12
V gene: TRBV30
clone size: .
CDR3 DNA: TGTGCCTGGGCCGTAGGACAGGATACGCAGTATTTT
CDR3 protein: CAWAVGQDTQYF

D gene: TRBD1
J gene: TRBJ2-3
CDR3 length: 17
V gene: TRBV27
clone size: .
CDR3 DNA: TGTGCCAGCACCGGGACAGGTAGGACATTTGGCACAGATACGCAGTATTTT
CDR3 protein: CASTGTGRTFGTDTQYF

D gene: .
J gene: TRBJ2-1
CDR3 length: 12
V gene: TRBV6-2/TRBV6-3
clone size: once
CDR3 DNA: TGTGCCAGCAGTTATTTATGGGGTGAGCAGTTCTTC
CDR3 protein: CASSYLWGEQFF

D gene: .
J gene: TRBJ2-2
CDR3 length: 16
V gene: TRBV27
clone size: .
CDR3 DNA: TGTGCCAGCACCCCAGTGGGGTCGGGGAACACCGGGGAGCTGTTTTTT
CDR3 protein: CASTPVGSGNTGELFF

D gene: .
J gene: TRBJ1-1
CDR3 length: 16
V gene: TRBV4-1
clone size: .
CDR3 DNA: TGCGCCAGCAGCCAAACTTTTAATTCCCCGCGGGCTGAAGCTTTCTTT
CDR3 protein: CASSQTFNSPRAEAFF

D gene: .
J gene: TRBJ1-4
CDR3 length: 13
V gene: TRBV4-3
clone size: once
CDR3 DNA: TGCGCCAGCAGCCAAGATCAAAGGTTGGAACTGTTTTTT
CDR3 protein: CASSQDQRLELFF

D gene: TRBD1
J gene: TRBJ1-1
CDR3 length: 15
V gene: TRBV7-2
clone size: few
CDR3 DNA: TGTGCCAGCAGCTTAGAAAGAGGCAGGGGGCGCGGGGCTTTCTTT
CDR3 protein: CASSLERGRGRGAFF

D gene: .
J gene: TRBJ2-5
CDR3 length: 15
V gene: TRBV5-1
clone size: .
CDR3 DNA: TGCGCCAGCAGCTTGGCCGGGTTTGACCAAGAGACCCAGTACTTC
CDR3 protein: CASSLAGFDQETQYF

D gene: .
J gene: TRBJ1-1
CDR3 length: 14
V gene: TRBV6-5
clone size: .
CDR3 DNA: TGTGCCAGCAGTCCCGGGAGGTTGAACACTGAAGCTTTCTTT
CDR3 protein: CASSPGRLNTEAFF

D gene: .
J gene: TRBJ1-5
CDR3 length: 15
V gene: TRBV6-5
clone size: .
CDR3 DNA: TGTGCCAGCAGCAGGGCCCAGGGCGATCATCAGCCCCAGCATTTT
CDR3 protein: CASSRAQGDHQPQHF

D gene: .
J gene: TRBJ1-1
CDR3 length: 15
V gene: TRBV5-1
clone size: .
CDR3 DNA: TGCGCCAGCAGCTTGGGGCTTAACAGGGTCACTGAAGCTTTCTTT
CDR3 protein: CASSLGLNRVTEAFF